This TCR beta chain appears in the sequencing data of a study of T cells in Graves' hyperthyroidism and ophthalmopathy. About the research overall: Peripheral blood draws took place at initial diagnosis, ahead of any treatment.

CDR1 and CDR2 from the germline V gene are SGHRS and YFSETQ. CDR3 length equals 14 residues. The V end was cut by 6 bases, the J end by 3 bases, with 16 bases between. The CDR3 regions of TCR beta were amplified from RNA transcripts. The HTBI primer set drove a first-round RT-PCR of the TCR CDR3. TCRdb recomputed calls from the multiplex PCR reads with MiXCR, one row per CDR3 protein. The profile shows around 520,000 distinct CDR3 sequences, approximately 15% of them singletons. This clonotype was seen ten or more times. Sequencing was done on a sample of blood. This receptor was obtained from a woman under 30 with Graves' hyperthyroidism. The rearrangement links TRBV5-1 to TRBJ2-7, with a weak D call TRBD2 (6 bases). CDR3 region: CASKPLGGNYEQYF. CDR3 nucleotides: TGCGCCAGCAAACCGCTGGGCGGGAACTACGAGCAGTACTTC.